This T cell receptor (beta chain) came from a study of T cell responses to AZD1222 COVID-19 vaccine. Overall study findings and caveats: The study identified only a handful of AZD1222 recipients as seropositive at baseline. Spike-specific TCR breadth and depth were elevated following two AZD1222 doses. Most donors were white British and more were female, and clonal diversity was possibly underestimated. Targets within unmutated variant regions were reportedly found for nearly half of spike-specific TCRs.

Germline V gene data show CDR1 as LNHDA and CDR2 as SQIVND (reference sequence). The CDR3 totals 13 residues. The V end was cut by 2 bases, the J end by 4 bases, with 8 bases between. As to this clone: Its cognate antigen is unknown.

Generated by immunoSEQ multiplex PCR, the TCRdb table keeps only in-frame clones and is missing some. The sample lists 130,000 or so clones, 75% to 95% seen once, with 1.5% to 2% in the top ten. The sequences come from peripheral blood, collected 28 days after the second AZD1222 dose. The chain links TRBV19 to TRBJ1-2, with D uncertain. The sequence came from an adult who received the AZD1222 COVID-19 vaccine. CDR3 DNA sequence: TGTGCCAGTAGTATAAGGTGGGCCTATGGCTACACCTTC. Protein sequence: CASSIRWAYGYTF.